Following are 24 T cell receptor beta chains from one sample sequenced in a study of cytomegalovirus exposure and HLA in healthy donors. It was with 60 Vbeta and 13 Jbeta primers that the PCR ran. Measured with immunoSEQ multiplex PCR; TCRdb has only the in-frame clones, and not every one. This sample has some 110,000 clones, with around two thirds found just once. Sequencing was done on a sample of PBMCs. These receptors were taken from a woman in her thirties or forties in good health and CMV-seropositive.

This chain joins TRBV23-1 and TRBJ1-2; no firm D call. TRBV23-1 carries the ORF label, with uncertain function. The CDR3 is 12 amino acids. Between the trimmed V and J ends, which lost 7 bases and 4 bases, there was a span of 10 bases. The CDR3 loop reads CASTNRSYGYTF. In DNA, the CDR3 is TGCGCCAGCACCAACCGGAGCTATGGCTACACCTTC.

This clone has only a few counts. V gene TRBV5-1 combines with J gene TRBJ1-3; D is unresolved. V lost 0 bases and J lost 0, with 13 bases in between. The CDR3 is made up of 17 amino acids. Looked up from germline, CDR1 is SGHRS and CDR2 is YFSETQ. CDR3 bases: TGCGCCAGCAGCTTGGCGCCGGACGGAGGCTCTGGAAACACCATATATTTT. Residues: CASSLAPDGGSGNTIYF.

Concerning this clone: Other DNA sequences from this sample encode an identical CDR3 as well. The chain carries TRBV27 and TRBJ2-3; D unclear. This CDR3 has 11 amino acids. The ends were cut back, 9 bases at V and 0 bases at J, with 4 bases in the middle. CDR1 and CDR2 from the germline V gene are MNHEY and SMNVEV (reference sequence). CDR3 coding DNA: TGTGCCAGTACTAGCACAGATACGCAGTATTTT. This translates into CASTSTDTQYF.

The chain recombines TRBV5-1 with TRBJ2-7; 7 bases agree with TRBD1. CDR1 is SGHRS and CDR2 is YFSETQ in the germline V gene. The CDR3 is 13 residues long. The V and J ends lost 7 bases and 5 bases, in that order; junction bases with no gene match: 9. This CDR3 reads CASQSYRGDEQYF. In nucleotides, the CDR3 is TGCGCCAGCCAATCGTACAGGGGAGACGAGCAGTACTTC.

The chain's CDR3 is CASSRESNQPQHF. The CDR3 coding sequence is TGCGCCAGCTCACGAGAAAGCAATCAGCCCCAGCATTTT. V and J are TRBV5-1 and TRBJ1-5; D call uncertain. Germline V gives CDR1 SGHRS, CDR2 YFSETQ. Trimming shortened V by 7 bases and J by 1 base, and 9 bases separated the two germline ends. This CDR3 has 13 residues.

This clone rates as medium-sized. The chain has TRBV28 and TRBJ1-1; D might be TRBD1 (5 bases). Germline V gives CDR1 MDHEN, CDR2 SYDVKM. CDR3 length equals 18 residues. Trimming pared 2 bases from V and 1 base from J, leaving 20 bases between. The CDR3 bases are TGTGCCAGCAGTTTACGGGTCACCGCCGGGGGGGAGAACACTGAAGCTTTCTTT. It translates to CASSLRVTAGGENTEAFF.

The J gene is TRBJ2-1, the V gene TRBV10-1; possible D gene TRBD2, 6 bases. The V and J ends lost 4 bases and 1 base respectively, with 14 bases between them. CDR3 length equals 16 residues. Per the germline V gene, CDR1 is WNHNN and CDR2 is SYGVQD (reference sequence). CDR3 in DNA: TGCGCCAGCAGTGTAGGGGACTCTAGTTCCTACAATGAGCAGTTCTTC. As protein: CASSVGDSSSYNEQFF.

This clone was seen just once. The V gene is TRBV19, the J gene TRBJ1-1; D possibly corresponds to TRBD1 (5 bases). CDR1 and CDR2 from the germline V gene are LNHDA and SQIVND (reference sequence). V dropped 1 base and J dropped 3 bases, with 9 bases sitting between them. The CDR3 runs 14 residues. The DNA for the CDR3 is TGTGCCAGTAGTATAGGGGGCAGCTACACTGAAGCTTTCTTT. It yields the protein CASSIGGSYTEAFF.

The genes are TRBV7-2 and TRBJ1-2, with D possibly matching TRBD1 (6 bases). The length of the CDR3 is 15 residues. The V gene lost 0 bases and the J gene lost 3 bases, with 11 bases spanning the gap. Germline CDR1 is SGHTA and CDR2 is FQGNSA. The CDR3 spells CASSLAVWGHYGYTF. The CDR3 region has the DNA TGTGCCAGCAGCTTAGCGGTGTGGGGGCACTATGGCTACACCTTC.

This chain uses TRBV2 with TRBJ2-2, with D unresolved. V was cut by 8 bases and J by 6 bases, with 10 bases left in between. CDR3 size: 12 residues. Germline lookup yields CDR1 SNHLY and CDR2 FYNNEI. CDR3 sequence: CASPKESGELFF. In DNA form, the CDR3 reads TGTGCCAGCCCGAAGGAGTCCGGGGAGCTGTTTTTT.

The CDR3 here is CASSLPGTGILSYGYTF. The DNA of the CDR3 is TGTGCCAGCAGTCTACCCGGGACAGGGATTTTGAGCTATGGCTACACCTTC. The chain links TRBV28 to TRBJ1-2; 9 positions agree with TRBD1. V shed 5 bases and J 4 bases; nucleotides not matched to a gene: 14. Germline-derived CDR1 and CDR2 are MDHEN and SYDVKM. CDR3 length equals 17 residues.

The rearrangement links TRBV5-1 to TRBJ1-1; 7 positions agree with TRBD1. V shed 4 bases and J 5 bases; nucleotides not matched to a gene: 5. Looked up from germline, CDR1 is SGHRS and CDR2 is YFSETQ. The CDR3 consists of 13 residues. The DNA of the CDR3 is TGCGCCAGCAGCCGACAGGGTGAAACTGAAGCTTTCTTT. Its translation is CASSRQGETEAFF.

This rearrangement joins TRBV6-1 to TRBJ2-3; no clear D gene. The CDR3 loop spans 15 amino acids. The V and J ends lost 1 base and 0 bases respectively, with 8 bases between them. Germline V gene lookup returns CDR1 MNHNS and CDR2 SASEGT. The CDR3 DNA is TGTGCCAGCAGTGAAGATACCGGGAGCACAGATACGCAGTATTTT. Translating it yields CASSEDTGSTDTQYF.

This clone has just a few counts. This chain uses TRBV6-5 with TRBJ1-4, with D possibly being TRBD1 (6 bases). Looked up from germline, CDR1 is MNHEY and CDR2 is SVGAGI. The V and J ends lost 3 bases and 7 bases respectively, with 12 bases between them. The CDR3 is 14 amino acids. CDR3 protein: CASSYRTESEKLFF. CDR3 DNA sequence: TGTGCCAGCAGTTATCGGACAGAGAGTGAAAAACTGTTTTTT.

V usage is TRBV6-1 and J usage is TRBJ1-3, with a weak D call TRBD1 (6 bases). There are 14 residues in the CDR3. CDR1 and CDR2 from the germline V gene are MNHNS and SASEGT. V was shortened by 3 bases and J by 4 bases, with 10 bases between the two germline ends. The CDR3 reads CASSERGRGNTIYF. In DNA, the CDR3 is TGTGCCAGCAGTGAGCGGGGGCGCGGAAACACCATATATTTT.

This clone was seen a single time. This chain connects TRBV4-1 to TRBJ2-1, with a tentative D call TRBD1 (5 bases). CDR1 is MGHRA and CDR2 is YSYEKL in the germline V gene. CDR3 size: 15 residues. Trimming pared 0 bases from V and 0 bases from J, leaving 6 bases between. The CDR3 loop reads CASSQDRGSYNEQFF. As DNA, the CDR3 is TGCGCCAGCAGCCAAGATAGGGGCTCCTACAATGAGCAGTTCTTC.

V is TRBV30 and J is TRBJ1-6; no definite D call. Germline V gene sequence: CDR1 GTSNPN, CDR2 SVGIG (reference sequence). The CDR3 sequence is 13 residues long. Trimming left V 3 bases short and J 5 bases short, with 8 bases between. CDR3 loop: CAWSRGDNSPLHF. The CDR3 nucleotides are TGTGCCTGGAGCCGGGGTGATAATTCACCCCTCCACTTT.

The chain is built from TRBV2 and TRBJ2-5; 8 positions agree with TRBD1. The germline gives CDR1 SNHLY, CDR2 FYNNEI. The V gene end was trimmed by 8 bases and the J gene end by 4 bases; junction bases not matched to a gene: 3. The CDR3 loop spans 12 amino acids. The chain's CDR3 is CASDRGRETQYF. The CDR3 DNA reads TGTGCCAGCGACAGGGGACGAGAGACCCAGTACTTC.

The chain links TRBV5-5 to TRBJ2-5, with D possibly being TRBD2 (5 bases). V was trimmed by 1 base and J by 4 bases, leaving 8 bases between them. This CDR3 has 13 residues. In germline, CDR1 is SGHKS, CDR2 YYEKEE (reference sequence). Here the CDR3 reads CASSLYGVETQYF. CDR3 coding DNA: TGTGCCAGCAGCTTGTACGGGGTAGAGACCCAGTACTTC.

This clone was observed a handful of times. This chain joins TRBV7-8 and TRBJ2-1, with 13 bases identical to TRBD2. Germline lookup yields CDR1 SGHVS and CDR2 FQNEAQ. The trim removed 1 base at V and 9 bases at J, leaving 0 bases unmatched. The CDR3 is made up of 14 amino acids. CDR3 in DNA: TGTGCCAGCAGCTTAGGACTAGCGGGAGGTGAGCAGTTCTTC. Translation gives CASSLGLAGGEQFF.

This chain uses TRBV7-9 with TRBJ2-7, with 8 bases aligning to TRBD2. Germline-derived CDR1 and CDR2 are SEHNR and FQNEAQ (reference sequence). The CDR3 is made up of 14 amino acids. The V gene end was trimmed by 6 bases and the J gene end by 1 base; junction bases not matched to a gene: 5. The CDR3 bases are TGTGCCAGCAGTCCCACTAGCGGATCCTACGAGCAGTACTTC. Amino acid sequence: CASSPTSGSYEQYF.

V usage is TRBV5-1 and J usage is TRBJ2-7; 7 bases map to TRBD2. V trimming: 0 bases; J trimming: 6 bases; junction bases outside the gene matches: 9. The CDR3 runs 15 residues. Looked up from germline, CDR1 is SGHRS and CDR2 is YFSETQ. The CDR3 here is CASSLGAGTISEQYF. CDR3 nucleotide sequence: TGCGCCAGCAGCTTGGGCGCCGGGACTATTAGCGAGCAGTACTTC.

The J gene is TRBJ1-4, the V gene TRBV9, with a possible D match to TRBD1 (5 bases). Germline V gene lookup returns CDR1 SGDLS and CDR2 YYNGEE. The V end was cut by 3 bases, the J end by 5 bases, with 14 bases between. This CDR3 has 15 residues. CDR3 DNA: TGTGCCAGCAGCGACGGGGGGGGTCGGAATGAAAAACTGTTTTTT. Translated, it gives CASSDGGGRNEKLFF. Full variable domain (remainder filled in from reference TRBV9 and TRBJ1-4): DSGVTQTPKHLITATGQRVTLRCSPRSGDLSVYWYQQSLDQGLQFLIQYYNGEERAKGNILERFSAQQFPDLHSELNLSSLELGDSALYFCASSDGGGRNEKLFFGSGTQLSVL.

This chain connects TRBV19 to TRBJ1-2, with TRBD1 matching over 8 bases. With 4 bases clipped from V and 4 bases from J, the junction kept 2 bases outside the gene matches. The CDR3 is 13 amino acids. Germline CDR1 is LNHDA and CDR2 is SQIVND (reference sequence). CDR3 sequence reads: CASSKDRVYGYTF. In DNA form, the CDR3 reads TGTGCCAGTAGTAAGGACAGGGTCTATGGCTACACCTTC.